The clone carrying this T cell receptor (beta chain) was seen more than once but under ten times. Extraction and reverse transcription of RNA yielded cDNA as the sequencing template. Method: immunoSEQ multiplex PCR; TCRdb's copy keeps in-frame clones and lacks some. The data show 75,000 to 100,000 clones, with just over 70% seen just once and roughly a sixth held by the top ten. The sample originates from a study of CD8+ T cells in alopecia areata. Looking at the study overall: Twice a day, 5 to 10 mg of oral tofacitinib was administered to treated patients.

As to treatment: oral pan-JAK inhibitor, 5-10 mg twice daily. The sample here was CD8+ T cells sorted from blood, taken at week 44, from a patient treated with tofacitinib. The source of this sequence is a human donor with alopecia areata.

CDR3 loop: CASSGSFMGQFF. The CDR3 DNA follows: TGTGCCAGCAGTGGTTCTTTTATGGGGCAGTTCTTC. This chain uses TRBV2 with TRBJ2-1; D gene unclear. The V end lost 4 bases, the J end lost 12 bases, and 13 bases lay between the germline ends. The CDR3 runs to 12 residues. The germline V gene has CDR1 SNHLY and CDR2 FYNNEI.